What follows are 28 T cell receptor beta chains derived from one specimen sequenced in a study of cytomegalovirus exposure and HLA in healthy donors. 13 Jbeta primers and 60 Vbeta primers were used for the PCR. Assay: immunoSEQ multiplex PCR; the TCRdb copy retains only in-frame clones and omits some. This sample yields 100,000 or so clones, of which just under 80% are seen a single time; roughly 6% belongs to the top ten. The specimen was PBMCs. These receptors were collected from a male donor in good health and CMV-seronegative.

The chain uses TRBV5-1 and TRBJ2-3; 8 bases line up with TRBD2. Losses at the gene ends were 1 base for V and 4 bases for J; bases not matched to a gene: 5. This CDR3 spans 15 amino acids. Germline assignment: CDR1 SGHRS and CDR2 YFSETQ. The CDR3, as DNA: TGCGCCAGCAGCTTGTTACGGGAGGGAGCAGATACGCAGTATTTT. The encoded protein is CASSLLREGADTQYF.

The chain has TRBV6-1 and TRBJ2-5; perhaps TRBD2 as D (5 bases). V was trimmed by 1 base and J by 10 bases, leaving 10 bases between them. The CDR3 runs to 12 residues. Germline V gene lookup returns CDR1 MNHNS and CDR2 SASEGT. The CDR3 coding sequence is TGTGCCAGCAGTGAAGTCGGCGGAGGCCAGTACTTC. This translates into CASSEVGGGQYF.

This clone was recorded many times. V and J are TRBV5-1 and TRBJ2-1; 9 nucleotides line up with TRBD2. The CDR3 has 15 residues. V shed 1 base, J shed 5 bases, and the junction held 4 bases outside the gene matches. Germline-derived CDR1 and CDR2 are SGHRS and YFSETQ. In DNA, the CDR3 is TGCGCCAGCAGCTTGCTAGCGGGAACTGACAATGAGCAGTTCTTC. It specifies CASSLLAGTDNEQFF.

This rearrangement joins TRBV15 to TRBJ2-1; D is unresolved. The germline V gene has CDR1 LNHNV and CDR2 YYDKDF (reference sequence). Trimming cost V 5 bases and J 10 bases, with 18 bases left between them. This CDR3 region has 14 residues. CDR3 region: CATSPPLDPREQFF. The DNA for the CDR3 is TGTGCCACCAGCCCCCCGCTCGATCCGCGGGAGCAGTTCTTC.

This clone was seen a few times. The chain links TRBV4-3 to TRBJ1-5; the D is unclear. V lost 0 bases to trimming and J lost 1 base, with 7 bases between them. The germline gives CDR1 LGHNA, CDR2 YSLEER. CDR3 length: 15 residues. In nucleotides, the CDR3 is TGCGCCAGCAGCCAAGATCGTTTAAGCAATCAGCCCCAGCATTTT. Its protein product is CASSQDRLSNQPQHF.

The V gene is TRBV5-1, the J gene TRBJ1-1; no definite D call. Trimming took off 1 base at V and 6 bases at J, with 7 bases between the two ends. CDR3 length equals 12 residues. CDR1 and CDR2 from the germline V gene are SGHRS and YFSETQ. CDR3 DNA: TGCGCCAGCAGCTTGTCGTTCGCTGAAGCTTTCTTT. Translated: CASSLSFAEAFF. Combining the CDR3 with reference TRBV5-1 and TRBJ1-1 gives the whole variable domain KAGVTQTPRYLIKTRGQQVTLSCSPISGHRSVSWYQQTPGQGLQFLFEYFSETQRNKGNFPGRFSGRQFSNSRSEMNVSTLELGDSALYLCASSLSFAEAFFGQGTRLTVV.

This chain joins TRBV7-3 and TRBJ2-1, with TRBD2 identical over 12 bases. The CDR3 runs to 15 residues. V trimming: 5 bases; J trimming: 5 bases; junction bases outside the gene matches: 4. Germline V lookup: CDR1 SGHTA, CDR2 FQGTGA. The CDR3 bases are TGTGCCAGCAGCCGGCGACTAGCGGGGGACAATGAGCAGTTCTTC. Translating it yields CASSRRLAGDNEQFF.

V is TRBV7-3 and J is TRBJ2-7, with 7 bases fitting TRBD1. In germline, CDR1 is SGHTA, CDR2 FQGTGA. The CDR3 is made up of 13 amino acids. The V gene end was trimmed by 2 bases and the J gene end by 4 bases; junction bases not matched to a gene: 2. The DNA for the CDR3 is TGTGCCAGCAGCTTAGGGACAGAGTACGAGCAGTACTTC. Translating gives CASSLGTEYEQYF.

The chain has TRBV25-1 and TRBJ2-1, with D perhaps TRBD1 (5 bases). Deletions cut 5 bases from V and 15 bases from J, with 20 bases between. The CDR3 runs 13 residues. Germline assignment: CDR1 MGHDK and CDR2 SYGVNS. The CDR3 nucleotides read TGTGCCAGCAGTAACCCAACAGGTCTTGATCGGTTCTTC. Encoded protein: CASSNPTGLDRFF.

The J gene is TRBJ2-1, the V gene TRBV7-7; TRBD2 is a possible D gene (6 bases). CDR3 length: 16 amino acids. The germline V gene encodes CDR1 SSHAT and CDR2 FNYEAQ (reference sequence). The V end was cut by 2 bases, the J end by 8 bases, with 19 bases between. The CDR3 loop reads CASSLISGSGLDEQFF. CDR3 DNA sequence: TGTGCCAGCAGCTTAATCTCCGGGAGCGGACTCGATGAGCAGTTCTTC.

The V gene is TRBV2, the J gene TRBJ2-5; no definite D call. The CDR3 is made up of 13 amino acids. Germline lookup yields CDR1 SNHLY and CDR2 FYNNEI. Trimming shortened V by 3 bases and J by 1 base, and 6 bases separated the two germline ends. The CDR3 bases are TGTGCCAGCAGTGACCTAACCCAAGAGACCCAGTACTTC. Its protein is CASSDLTQETQYF.

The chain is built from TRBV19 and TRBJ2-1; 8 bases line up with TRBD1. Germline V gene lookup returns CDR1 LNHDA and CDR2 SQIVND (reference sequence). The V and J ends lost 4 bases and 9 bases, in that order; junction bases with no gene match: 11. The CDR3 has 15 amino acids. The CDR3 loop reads CASSRGTGWTFEQFF. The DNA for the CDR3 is TGTGCCAGTAGTAGGGGGACAGGCTGGACCTTTGAGCAGTTCTTC.

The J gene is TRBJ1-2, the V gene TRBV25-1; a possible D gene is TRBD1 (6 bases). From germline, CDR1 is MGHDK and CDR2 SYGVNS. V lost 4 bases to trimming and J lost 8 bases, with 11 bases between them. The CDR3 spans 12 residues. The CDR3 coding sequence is TGTGCCAGCAGTGGACAGGCCGGGGGCTACACCTTC. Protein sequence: CASSGQAGGYTF.

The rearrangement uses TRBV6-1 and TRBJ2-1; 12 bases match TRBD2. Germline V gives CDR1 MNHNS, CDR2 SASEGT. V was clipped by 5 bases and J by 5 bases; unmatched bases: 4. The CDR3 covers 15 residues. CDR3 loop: CASSLLAGGHNEQFF. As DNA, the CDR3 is TGTGCCAGCAGTCTACTAGCGGGAGGTCACAATGAGCAGTTCTTC.

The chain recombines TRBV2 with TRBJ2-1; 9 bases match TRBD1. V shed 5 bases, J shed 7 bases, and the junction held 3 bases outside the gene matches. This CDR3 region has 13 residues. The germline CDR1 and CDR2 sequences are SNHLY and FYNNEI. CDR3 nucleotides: TGTGCCAGCAGTTGGGACAGGGCGAATGAGCAGTTCTTC. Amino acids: CASSWDRANEQFF.

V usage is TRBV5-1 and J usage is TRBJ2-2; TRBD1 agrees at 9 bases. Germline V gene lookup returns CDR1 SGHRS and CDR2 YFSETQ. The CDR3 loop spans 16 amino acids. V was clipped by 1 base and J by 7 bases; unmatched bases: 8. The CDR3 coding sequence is TGCGCCAGCAGCTTGTCGGACAGGGGAATTGACGGGGAGCTGTTTTTT. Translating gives CASSLSDRGIDGELFF. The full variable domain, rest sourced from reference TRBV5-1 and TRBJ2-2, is KAGVTQTPRYLIKTRGQQVTLSCSPISGHRSVSWYQQTPGQGLQFLFEYFSETQRNKGNFPGRFSGRQFSNSRSEMNVSTLELGDSALYLCASSLSDRGIDGELFFGEGSRLTVL.

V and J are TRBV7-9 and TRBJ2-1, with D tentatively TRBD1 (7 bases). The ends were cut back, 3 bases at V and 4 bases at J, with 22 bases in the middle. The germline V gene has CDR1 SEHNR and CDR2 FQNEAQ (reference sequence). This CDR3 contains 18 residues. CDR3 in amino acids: CASSLLPGGTDNYNEQFF. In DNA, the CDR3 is TGTGCCAGCAGCTTGCTCCCCGGCGGGACAGATAATTACAATGAGCAGTTCTTC.

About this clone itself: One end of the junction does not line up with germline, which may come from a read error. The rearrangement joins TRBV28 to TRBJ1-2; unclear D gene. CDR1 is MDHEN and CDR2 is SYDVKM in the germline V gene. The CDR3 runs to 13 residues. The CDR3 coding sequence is TGTGCCAGCAGCCCCCAGCGGGAGGGCCAACCCAGCTTC. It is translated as CASSPQREGQPSF.

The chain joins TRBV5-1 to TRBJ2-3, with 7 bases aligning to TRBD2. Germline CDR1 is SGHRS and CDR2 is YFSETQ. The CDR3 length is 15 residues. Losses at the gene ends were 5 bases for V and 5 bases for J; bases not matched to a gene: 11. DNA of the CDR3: TGCGCCAGCAGACCGGGACTAACCTTAGAAGATACGCAGTATTTT. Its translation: CASRPGLTLEDTQYF.

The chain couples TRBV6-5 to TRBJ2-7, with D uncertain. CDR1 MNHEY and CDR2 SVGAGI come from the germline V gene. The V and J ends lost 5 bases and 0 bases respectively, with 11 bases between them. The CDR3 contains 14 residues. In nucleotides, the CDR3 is TGTGCCAGCAGTCCTCGCAGGAACTCCTACGAGCAGTACTTC. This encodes CASSPRRNSYEQYF.

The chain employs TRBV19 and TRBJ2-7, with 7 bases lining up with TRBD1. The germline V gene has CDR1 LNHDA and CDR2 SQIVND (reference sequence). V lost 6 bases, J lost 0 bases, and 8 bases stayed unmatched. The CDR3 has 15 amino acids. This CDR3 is CASSAQGWSSYEQYF. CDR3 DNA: TGTGCCAGTAGCGCACAGGGGTGGAGCTCCTACGAGCAGTACTTC.

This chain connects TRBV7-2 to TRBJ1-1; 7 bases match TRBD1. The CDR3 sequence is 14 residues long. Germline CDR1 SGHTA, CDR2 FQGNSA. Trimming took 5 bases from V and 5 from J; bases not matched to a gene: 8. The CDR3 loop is CASSLQGGGTEAFF. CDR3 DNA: TGTGCCAGCAGCCTCCAGGGGGGTGGGACTGAAGCTTTCTTT.

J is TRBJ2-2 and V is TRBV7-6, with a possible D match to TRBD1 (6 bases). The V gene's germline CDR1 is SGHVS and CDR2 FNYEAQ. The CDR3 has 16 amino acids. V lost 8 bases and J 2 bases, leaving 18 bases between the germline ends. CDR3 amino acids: CASRGPGTTNTGELFF. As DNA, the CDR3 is TGTGCCAGCCGGGGCCCGGGGACAACTAACACCGGGGAGCTGTTTTTT.

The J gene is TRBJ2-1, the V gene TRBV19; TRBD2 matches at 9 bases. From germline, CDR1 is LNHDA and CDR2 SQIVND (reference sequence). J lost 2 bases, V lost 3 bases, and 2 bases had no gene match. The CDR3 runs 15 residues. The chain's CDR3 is CASSMGLAPYNEQFF. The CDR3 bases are TGTGCCAGTAGTATGGGACTAGCCCCCTACAATGAGCAGTTCTTC.

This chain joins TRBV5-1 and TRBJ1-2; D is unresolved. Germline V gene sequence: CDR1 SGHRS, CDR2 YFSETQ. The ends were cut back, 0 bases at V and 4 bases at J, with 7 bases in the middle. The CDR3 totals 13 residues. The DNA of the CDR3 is TGCGCCAGCAGCTTGGGAGAACGCTATGGCTACACCTTC. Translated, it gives CASSLGERYGYTF. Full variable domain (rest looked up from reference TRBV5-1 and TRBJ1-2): KAGVTQTPRYLIKTRGQQVTLSCSPISGHRSVSWYQQTPGQGLQFLFEYFSETQRNKGNFPGRFSGRQFSNSRSEMNVSTLELGDSALYLCASSLGERYGYTFGSGTRLTVV.

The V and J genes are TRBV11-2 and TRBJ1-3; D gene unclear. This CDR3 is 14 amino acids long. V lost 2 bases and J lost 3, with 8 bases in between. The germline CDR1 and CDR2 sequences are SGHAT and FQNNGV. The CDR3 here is CASSLNLGGNTIYF. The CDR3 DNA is TGTGCCAGCAGCTTAAACCTCGGTGGAAACACCATATATTTT.

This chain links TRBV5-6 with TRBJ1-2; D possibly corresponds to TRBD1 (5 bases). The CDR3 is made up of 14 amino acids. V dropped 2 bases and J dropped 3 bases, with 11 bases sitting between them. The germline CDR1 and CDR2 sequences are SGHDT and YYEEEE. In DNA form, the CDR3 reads TGTGCCAGCAGCTTCCAGGGCATAGACTATGGCTACACCTTC. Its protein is CASSFQGIDYGYTF.

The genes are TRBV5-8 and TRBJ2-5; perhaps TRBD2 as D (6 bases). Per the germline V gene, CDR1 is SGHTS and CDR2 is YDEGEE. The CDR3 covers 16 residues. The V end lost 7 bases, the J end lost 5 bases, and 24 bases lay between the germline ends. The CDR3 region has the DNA TGTGCCAGCTCAGCTTGGATAGGGCAGGCGGGGGAGACCCAGTACTTC. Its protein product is CASSAWIGQAGETQYF.